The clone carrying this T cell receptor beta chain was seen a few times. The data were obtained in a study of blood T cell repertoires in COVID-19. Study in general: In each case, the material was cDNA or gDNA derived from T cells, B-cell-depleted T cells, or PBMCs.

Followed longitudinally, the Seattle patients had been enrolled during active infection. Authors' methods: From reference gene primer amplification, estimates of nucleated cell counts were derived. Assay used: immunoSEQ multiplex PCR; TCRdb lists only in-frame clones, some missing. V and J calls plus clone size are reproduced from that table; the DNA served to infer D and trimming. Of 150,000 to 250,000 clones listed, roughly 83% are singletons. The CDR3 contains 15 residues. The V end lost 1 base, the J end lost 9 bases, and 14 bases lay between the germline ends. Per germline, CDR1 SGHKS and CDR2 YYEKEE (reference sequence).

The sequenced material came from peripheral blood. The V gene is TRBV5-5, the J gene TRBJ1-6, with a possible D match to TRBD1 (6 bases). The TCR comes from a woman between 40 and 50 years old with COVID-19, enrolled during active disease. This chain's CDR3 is CASSLLGGQGSPLHF. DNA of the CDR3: TGTGCCAGCAGCTTGTTGGGGGGGCAGGGTTCACCCCTCCACTTT.